This T cell receptor (beta chain) was sequenced in a study of T cells in Graves' hyperthyroidism and ophthalmopathy. Study information: At the time of initial diagnosis and before any treatment, peripheral blood was collected.

RNA transcripts gave rise to amplified TCR beta CDR3 regions. The HTBI primer set was used in a first-round RT-PCR of the TCR CDR3. TCRdb re-called the multiplex PCR reads through MiXCR, storing one row per CDR3 protein. The profile shows approximately 370,000 distinct CDR3 sequences, about a sixth of them singletons. Newly diagnosed patients aged 18 to 65 had hyperthyroidism of under 2 months' duration. Clinical symptoms, serum thyroxine, TRAb, thyroid ultrasound and orbital computed tomography informed diagnoses. The V and J ends lost 10 bases and 9 bases respectively, with 23 bases between them. This CDR3 comprises 14 residues. CDR1 is SEHNR, CDR2 FQNEAQ, per germline (reference sequence).

This clonotype was sampled from a woman aged 25 to 45 with Graves' hyperthyroidism that later progressed to Graves' ophthalmopathy. This chain links TRBV7-9 with TRBJ2-3, with TRBD2 as a possible D gene (5 bases). The material sequenced was blood. CDR3 DNA sequence: TGTGCCACAGAACCGGGGAGTCTAGGTAGAACGCAGTATTTT. Protein product: CATEPGSLGRTQYF.